The rows below give T cell receptor beta chains drawn from one sample of a study of TIL therapy for anti-PD-1-resistant metastatic lung cancer. Some clones are missing from TCRdb's copy, which holds only in-frame ones; the method was immunoSEQ multiplex PCR. This sample carries approximately 40,000 clones, about 73% of them seen once, and the ten largest clones take roughly 5.7%. Sequencing was performed on blood, taken at baseline. The receptor source for this set is a person aged 25 to 79 with non-small cell lung cancer. CDR3s include the opening cysteine and the closing phenylalanine or tryptophan. D genes are given only for firm matches. Some rows have no size entry. The others give once, few or many, or a class for an expanded clone.

.	TRBJ2-5	TRBV4-1	.	CASSQGGETQYF	TGCGCCAGCAGCCAAGGGGGGGAGACCCAGTACTTC
TRBD2	TRBJ2-5	TRBV4-3	.	CASSQGGGGAQETQYF	TGCGCCAGCAGCCAAGGAGGCGGGGGGGCCCAAGAGACCCAGTACTTC
TRBD2	TRBJ2-3	TRBV6-1	.	CASSALLAGGTDTQYF	TGTGCCAGCAGTGCCCTGCTAGCGGGAGGCACAGATACGCAGTATTTT
.	TRBJ1-1	TRBV19	once	CASSMGQGRTEAFF	TGTGCCAGTAGTATGGGGCAGGGAAGGACTGAAGCTTTCTTT
.	TRBJ1-2	TRBV5-4	few	CASSLDPRGYGYTF	TGTGCCAGCAGCCTGGACCCGCGGGGCTATGGCTACACCTTC
TRBD2	TRBJ2-7	TRBV7-2	.	CASLLRAGGANEQYF	TGTGCCAGCTTATTGCGGGCGGGGGGGGCCAATGAGCAGTACTTC
.	TRBJ1-1	TRBV19	few	CASRPRQQNTEAFF	TGTGCCAGCAGACCGCGCCAACAAAACACTGAAGCTTTCTTT
.	TRBJ2-3	TRBV18	.	CASSPRTYRDTQYF	TGTGCCAGCTCACCCAGAACTTACAGGGATACGCAGTATTTT
.	TRBJ1-1	TRBV30	few	CAWSQNFRNTEAFF	TGTGCCTGGAGTCAGAACTTTAGGAACACTGAAGCTTTCTTT
TRBD1	TRBJ1-5	TRBV5-7	.	CASSSDRGNQPQHF	TGTGCCAGCAGCTCGGACAGGGGGAATCAGCCCCAGCATTTT
.	TRBJ2-7	TRBV5-1	.	CASSVMGQLAGEQYF	TGCGCCAGCAGCGTAATGGGACAGCTAGCGGGTGAGCAGTACTTC
TRBD2	TRBJ2-5	TRBV27	.	CASSPELAGRETQYF	TGTGCCAGCAGCCCCGAACTAGCGGGAAGAGAGACCCAGTACTTC
.	TRBJ2-4	TRBV19	few	CASIPQTGPVSENIQYF	TGTGCCAGTATCCCTCAAACAGGGCCGGTGAGTGAAAACATTCAGTACTTC
TRBD2	TRBJ2-1	TRBV27	.	CASSSPGTSGRHEQFF	TGTGCCAGCAGTTCTCCCGGGACTAGCGGGAGGCATGAGCAGTTCTTC
.	TRBJ1-3	TRBV6-5	.	CASSYGSSGNTIYF	TGTGCCAGCAGTTACGGCAGCTCTGGAAACACCATATATTTT
TRBD2	TRBJ2-3	TRBV7-9	.	CASSLRVSGVGTDTQYF	TGTGCCAGCAGCTTACGTGTAAGCGGGGTGGGCACAGATACGCAGTATTTT
.	TRBJ1-6	TRBV7-9	.	CASRDSSYNSPLHF	TGTGCCAGCCGAGACAGCTCCTATAATTCACCCCTCCACTTT
.	TRBJ2-3	TRBV7-9	.	CASSPGRTGTQYF	TGTGCCAGCAGCCCCGGCCGCACAGGTACGCAGTATTTT
TRBD2	TRBJ2-5	TRBV7-9	.	CASSPGLAEEETQYF	TGTGCCAGCAGCCCGGGACTAGCGGAGGAAGAGACCCAGTACTTC
TRBD2	TRBJ2-5	TRBV6-5	.	CASRTSGETQYF	TGTGCCAGCAGGACTAGCGGTGAGACCCAGTACTTC
.	TRBJ1-1	TRBV6-5	few	CASGGTQIPNTEAFF	TGTGCCAGCGGAGGGACACAGATACCGAACACTGAAGCTTTCTTT
TRBD1	TRBJ1-5	TRBV27	.	CASRTGVSQPQHF	TGTGCCAGCAGAACAGGGGTAAGTCAGCCCCAGCATTTT
.	TRBJ1-6	TRBV6-6	.	CASSYLDSSSNSPLHF	TGTGCCAGCAGTTACCTGGACTCCAGCAGTAATTCACCCCTCCACTTT
.	TRBJ2-3	TRBV5-1	.	CASSLDAGPRTDTQYF	TGCGCCAGCAGCTTGGATGCGGGTCCGCGCACAGATACGCAGTATTTT
.	TRBJ2-2	TRBV2	.	CASSGSPATGELFF	TGTGCCAGCAGTGGGAGTCCCGCCACCGGGGAGCTGTTTTTT
.	TRBJ1-1	TRBV7-9	few	CASSQTNTEAFF	TGTGCCAGCAGCCAAACGAACACTGAAGCTTTCTTT
.	TRBJ1-5	TRBV9	few	CASSVVGDSNQPQHF	TGTGCCAGCAGCGTAGTAGGGGATAGCAATCAGCCCCAGCATTTT
.	TRBJ1-2	TRBV25-1	few	CASSGGGYGYTF	TGTGCCAGCAGTGGGGGAGGATATGGCTACACCTTC
.	TRBJ2-2	TRBV4-3	.	CASSQDRGEGELFF	TGCGCCAGCAGCCAAGATAGGGGGGAAGGGGAGCTGTTTTTT
.	TRBJ2-7	TRBV29-1	.	CSVEEGYEQYF	TGCAGCGTTGAAGAGGGATACGAGCAGTACTTC
.	TRBJ2-5	TRBV29-1	.	CSVERGGTGRETQYF	TGCAGCGTTGAAAGAGGAGGGACCGGTCGGGAGACCCAGTACTTC
.	TRBJ2-7	TRBV27	.	CASSSLRGSYEQYF	TGTGCCAGCAGTTCCCTCAGGGGCTCCTACGAGCAGTACTTC
.	TRBJ2-1	TRBV19	.	CASSIGGAGLNEQFF	TGTGCCAGTAGTATAGGGGGGGCCGGTCTCAACGAGCAGTTCTTC
.	TRBJ1-1	TRBV30	.	CAWGGSIEAFF	TGTGCCTGGGGTGGCTCGATTGAAGCTTTCTTT
TRBD1	TRBJ1-2	TRBV4-3	few	CASSQRGTDGYTF	TGCGCCAGCAGCCAAAGAGGGACAGATGGCTACACCTTC
TRBD1	TRBJ2-7	TRBV9	.	CASSVGGTGSYEQYF	TGTGCCAGCAGCGTAGGCGGGACAGGGTCCTACGAGCAGTACTTC
TRBD1	TRBJ2-1	TRBV6-1	.	CASSGDRGRNEQFF	TGTGCCAGCAGTGGGGACAGGGGGCGGAATGAGCAGTTCTTC
.	TRBJ2-7	TRBV10-3	.	CAIAASYEQYF	TGTGCCATCGCCGCATCCTACGAGCAGTACTTC
.	TRBJ1-1	TRBV11-2	few	CASSWTDSTEAFF	TGTGCCAGCAGCTGGACCGACAGTACTGAAGCTTTCTTT
.	TRBJ1-1	TRBV18	.	CASSPQFLNTEAFF	TGTGCCAGCTCACCACAATTCCTGAACACTGAAGCTTTCTTT
.	TRBJ2-1	TRBV4-2	.	CASSLQALLDEQFF	TGTGCCAGCAGCCTCCAGGCCCTTCTGGATGAGCAGTTCTTC
TRBD1	TRBJ2-3	TRBV7-3	.	CASSVTGGDTQYF	TGTGCCAGCAGCGTTACAGGGGGCGATACGCAGTATTTT
TRBD1	TRBJ1-6	TRBV2	.	CASTGGYNSPLHF	TGTGCCAGCACAGGGGGATATAATTCACCCCTCCACTTT
.	TRBJ2-7	TRBV19	.	CASSPRRGAAYEQYF	TGTGCCAGTAGTCCCCGTCGTGGCGCCGCCTACGAGCAGTACTTC
TRBD1	TRBJ1-4	TRBV5-1	.	CASSGGQPNEKLFF	TGCGCCAGCAGCGGGGGACAGCCAAATGAAAAACTGTTTTTT
.	TRBJ2-2	TRBV19	.	CASSPGLTGELFF	TGTGCCAGTTCCCCGGGGTTAACCGGGGAGCTGTTTTTT
TRBD1	TRBJ1-3	TRBV2	.	CASTKDRGLSGNTIYF	TGTGCCAGCACAAAGGACAGGGGGCTTTCGGGAAACACCATATATTTT
.	TRBJ2-1	TRBV7-8	.	CASSLVTGSYNEQFF	TGTGCCAGCAGCTTAGTAACAGGCAGCTACAATGAGCAGTTCTTC
TRBD1	TRBJ2-3	TRBV5-8	.	CASSLSGQGADTQYF	TGTGCCAGCAGCTTGAGCGGACAGGGGGCAGATACGCAGTATTTT
.	TRBJ1-2	TRBV7-6	.	CASSLYRPGVSNGYTF	TGTGCCAGCAGCTTATATCGGCCCGGGGTTAGCAATGGCTACACCTTC
TRBD1	TRBJ1-6	TRBV15	.	CATSRTGQSSYNSPLHF	TGTGCCACCAGCAGAACGGGACAGAGCTCCTATAATTCACCCCTCCACTTT
.	TRBJ1-1	TRBV7-2	once	CASSAGYKNTEAFF	TGTGCCAGCAGCGCAGGATACAAGAACACTGAAGCTTTCTTT
TRBD1	TRBJ1-4	TRBV7-9	once	CASANRQTGTEKLFF	TGTGCCAGCGCCAACCGCCAGACAGGGACTGAAAAACTGTTTTTT
TRBD2	TRBJ2-1	TRBV11-2	.	CASSSYSGESNEQFF	TGTGCCAGCAGCTCCTATAGCGGGGAAAGCAATGAGCAGTTCTTC
TRBD2	TRBJ2-1	TRBV28	once	CASGRSGTSYNEQFF	TGTGCCAGCGGGCGTAGCGGGACCTCCTACAATGAGCAGTTCTTC
.	TRBJ2-1	TRBV7-6	.	CASSLGTSRDEQFF	TGTGCCAGCAGCTTAGGGACGTCCCGGGATGAGCAGTTCTTC
.	TRBJ1-1	TRBV2	.	CASSEDTLNTEAFF	TGTGCCAGCAGTGAAGACACGTTGAACACTGAAGCTTTCTTT